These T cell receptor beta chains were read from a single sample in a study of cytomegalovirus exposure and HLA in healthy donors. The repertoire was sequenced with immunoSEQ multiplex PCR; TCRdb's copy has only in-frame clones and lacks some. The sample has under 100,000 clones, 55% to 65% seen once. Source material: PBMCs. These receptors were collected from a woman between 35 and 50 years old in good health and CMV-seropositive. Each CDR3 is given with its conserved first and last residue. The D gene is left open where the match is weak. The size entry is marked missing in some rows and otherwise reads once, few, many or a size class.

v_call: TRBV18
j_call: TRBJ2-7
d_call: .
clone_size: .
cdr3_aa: CASSPRRNSYEQYF
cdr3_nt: TGTGCCAGCTCACCAAGGAGGAACTCCTACGAGCAGTACTTC

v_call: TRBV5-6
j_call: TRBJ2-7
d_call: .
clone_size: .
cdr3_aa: CASSVGGKRTDPYEQYF
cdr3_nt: TGTGCCAGCAGCGTTGGGGGGAAAAGAACCGACCCCTACGAGCAGTACTTC

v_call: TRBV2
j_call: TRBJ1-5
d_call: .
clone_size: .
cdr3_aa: CASSPPAKPQHF
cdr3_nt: TGTGCCAGCAGTCCTCCCGCTAAGCCCCAGCATTTT

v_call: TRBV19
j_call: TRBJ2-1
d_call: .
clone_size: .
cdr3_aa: CASLGPRAGSAGGEQFF
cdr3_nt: TGTGCCAGCCTAGGCCCGAGAGCGGGCTCGGCAGGTGGTGAGCAGTTCTTC

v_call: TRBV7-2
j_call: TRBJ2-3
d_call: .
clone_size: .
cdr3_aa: CASSLNPPQASTDTQYF
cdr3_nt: TGTGCCAGCAGCTTAAATCCCCCCCAGGCTAGCACAGATACGCAGTATTTT

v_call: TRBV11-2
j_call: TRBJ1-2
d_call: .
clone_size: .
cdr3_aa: CASSQGFNYGYTF
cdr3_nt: TGTGCCAGCAGCCAGGGGTTTAACTATGGCTACACCTTC

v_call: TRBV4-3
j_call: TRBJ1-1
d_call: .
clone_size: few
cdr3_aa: CASSQEPGEDTEAFF
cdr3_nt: TGCGCCAGCAGCCAAGAACCCGGGGAGGACACTGAAGCTTTCTTT

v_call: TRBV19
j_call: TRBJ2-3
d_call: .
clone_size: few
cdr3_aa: CASSIGGAEANTDTQYF
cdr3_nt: TGTGCCAGTAGTATAGGGGGAGCGGAAGCAAACACAGATACGCAGTATTTT

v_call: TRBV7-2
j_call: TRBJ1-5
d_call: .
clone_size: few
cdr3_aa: CASSLRWAQPQHF
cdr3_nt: TGTGCCAGCAGCTTAAGGTGGGCTCAGCCCCAGCATTTT

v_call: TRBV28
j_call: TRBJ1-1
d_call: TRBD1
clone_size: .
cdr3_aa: CASREGQGATEAFF
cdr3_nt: TGTGCCAGCAGGGAGGGACAGGGGGCTACTGAAGCTTTCTTT

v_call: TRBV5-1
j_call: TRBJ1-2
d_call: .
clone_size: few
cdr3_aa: CASSLAEDGYGYTF
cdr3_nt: TGCGCCAGCAGCTTGGCGGAGGACGGCTATGGCTACACCTTC

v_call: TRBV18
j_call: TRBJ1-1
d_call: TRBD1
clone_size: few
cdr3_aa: CASSRTGAGTNTEAFF
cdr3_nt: TGTGCCAGCTCAAGGACAGGGGCGGGTACGAACACTGAAGCTTTCTTT

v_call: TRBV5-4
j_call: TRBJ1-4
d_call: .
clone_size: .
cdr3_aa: CASSSHRETNEKLFF
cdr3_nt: TGTGCCAGCAGCTCCCACAGGGAAACTAATGAAAAACTGTTTTTT

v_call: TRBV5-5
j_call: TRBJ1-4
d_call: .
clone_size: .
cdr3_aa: CASSLATATNEKLFF
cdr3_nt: TGTGCCAGCAGCTTGGCGACAGCAACTAATGAAAAACTGTTTTTT

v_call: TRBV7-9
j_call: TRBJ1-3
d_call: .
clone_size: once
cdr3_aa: CASSLSPPGNTIYF
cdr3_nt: TGTGCCAGCAGCTTAAGCCCCCCTGGAAACACCATATATTTT

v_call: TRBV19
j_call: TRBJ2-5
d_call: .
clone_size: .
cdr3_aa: CASSSTRRETQYF
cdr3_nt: TGTGCCAGTAGCTCGACTAGGCGGGAGACCCAGTACTTC

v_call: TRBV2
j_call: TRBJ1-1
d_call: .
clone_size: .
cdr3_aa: CASSGPGVNTEAFF
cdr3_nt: TGTGCCAGCAGTGGTCCGGGGGTGAACACTGAAGCTTTCTTT

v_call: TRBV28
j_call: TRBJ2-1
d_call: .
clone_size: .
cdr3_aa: CASSLLGSEQFF
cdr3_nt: TGTGCCAGCAGTTTACTCGGGAGTGAGCAGTTCTTC

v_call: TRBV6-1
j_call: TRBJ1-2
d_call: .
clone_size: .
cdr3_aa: CASSASENANYGYTF
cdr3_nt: TGTGCCAGCAGTGCGTCAGAAAATGCTAACTATGGCTACACCTTC

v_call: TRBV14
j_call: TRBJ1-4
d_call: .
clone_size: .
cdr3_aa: CASSQSHRGGFEKLFF
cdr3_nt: TGTGCCAGCAGCCAGTCCCATCGTGGAGGGTTTGAAAAACTGTTTTTT

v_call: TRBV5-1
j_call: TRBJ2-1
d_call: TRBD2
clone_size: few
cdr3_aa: CASSSRTSGRSYNEQFF
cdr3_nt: TGCGCCAGCAGCTCACGGACTAGCGGTAGGTCCTACAATGAGCAGTTCTTC

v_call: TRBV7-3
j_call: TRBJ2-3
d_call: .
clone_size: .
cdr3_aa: CASSLTASGKDTQYF
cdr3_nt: TGTGCCAGCAGCTTAACCGCATCGGGGAAAGATACGCAGTATTTT

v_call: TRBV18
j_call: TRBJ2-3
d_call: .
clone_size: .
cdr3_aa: CASSPLRDTQYF
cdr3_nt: TGTGCCAGCTCACCTCTCCGGGATACGCAGTATTTT

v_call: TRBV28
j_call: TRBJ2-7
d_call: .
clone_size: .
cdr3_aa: CASSSSSSLTLAIEQYF
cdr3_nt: TGTGCCAGCAGTTCCTCCTCTAGCCTCACGCTAGCCATCGAGCAGTACTTC

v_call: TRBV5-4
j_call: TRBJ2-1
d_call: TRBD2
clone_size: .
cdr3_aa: CASSLDGLAEYNEQFF
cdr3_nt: TGTGCCAGCAGCTTGGATGGACTAGCGGAATACAATGAGCAGTTCTTC